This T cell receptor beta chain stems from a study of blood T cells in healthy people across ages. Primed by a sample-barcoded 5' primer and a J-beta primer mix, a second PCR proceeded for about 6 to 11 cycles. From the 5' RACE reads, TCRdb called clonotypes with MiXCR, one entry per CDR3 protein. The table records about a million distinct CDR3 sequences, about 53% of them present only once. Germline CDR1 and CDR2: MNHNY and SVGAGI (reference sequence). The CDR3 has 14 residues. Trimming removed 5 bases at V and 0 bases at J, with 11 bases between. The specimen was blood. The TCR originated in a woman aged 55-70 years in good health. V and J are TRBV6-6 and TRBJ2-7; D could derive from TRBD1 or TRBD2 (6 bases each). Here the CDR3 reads CASSGGPSSYEQYF. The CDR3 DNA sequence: TGTGCCAGCAGTGGGGGGCCGAGCTCCTACGAGCAGTACTTC.